The 30 T cell receptor beta chains given below trace back to one sample, sequenced in a study of T cell repertoires in aging, cancer and after chemotherapy. Multiplex touch-down PCR with TRB-A/B primers amplified rearranged V-D-J TRB sequences. In TCRdb, the multiplex PCR reads were re-called with MiXCR into one record per CDR3 protein. This table has fewer than 15,000 distinct CDR3 sequences, 25% appearing once. The template was genomic DNA from peripheral blood, not RNA. Material for sequencing was blood. The receptors here all came from a human donor in good health.

The chain has TRBV18 and TRBJ2-7; 7 nucleotides line up with TRBD1. V trimming: 6 bases; J trimming: 2 bases; junction bases outside the gene matches: 7. CDR3 length equals 14 residues. CDR1 is KGHSH, CDR2 LQKENI, per germline. The CDR3 DNA is TGTGCCAGCTCCGGGGACAGTTTTACCTACGAGCAGTACTTC. It yields the protein CASSGDSFTYEQYF.

This clonotype was detected a few times. The J gene is TRBJ2-1, the V gene TRBV6-1, with D perhaps assigned TRBD1 or TRBD2 (5 bases each). The CDR3 spans 13 residues. Germline values: CDR1 MNHNS, CDR2 SASEGT. V lost 4 bases, J lost 16 bases, and 20 bases lay in between. CDR3 region: CASSGEWDPLVFF. The CDR3 region has the DNA TGTGCCAGCAGTGGAGAATGGGACCCCTTAGTATTCTTC.

This chain links TRBV6-5 with TRBJ2-7; TRBD2 aligns across 8 bases. Germline values: CDR1 MNHEY, CDR2 SVGAGI. There are 15 residues in the CDR3. The ends lost 0 bases at V and 3 bases at J; junction bases unmatched: 4. CDR3 DNA: TGTGCCAGCAGTTACTCTGCCGGGGGGGACTACGAGCAGTACTTC. It translates to CASSYSAGGDYEQYF.

Here the CDR3 reads CASSFRTEAGYNEQFF. As DNA, the CDR3 is TGTGCCAGCAGTTTCCGGACGGAGGCGGGGTACAATGAGCAGTTCTTC. The chain is built from TRBV6-5 and TRBJ2-1, with a tentative D call TRBD2 (6 bases). This CDR3 comprises 16 residues. CDR1 is MNHEY, CDR2 SVGAGI, per germline. Trimming left V 4 bases short and J 4 bases short, with 17 bases between.

This clonotype turned up a few times. This sequence joins TRBV15 and TRBJ2-1; TRBD2 agrees at 11 bases. Trimming removed 7 bases from V and 8 bases from J; junction bases left unmatched: 7. This CDR3 region has 14 residues. The germline V gene encodes CDR1 LNHNV and CDR2 YYDKDF (reference sequence). Written as DNA, the CDR3 is TGTGCCACCACCCCGACTAGCGGGGATCATGAGCAGTTCTTC. Residues: CATTPTSGDHEQFF.

V is TRBV12-3 or TRBV12-4 and J is TRBJ1-1; maybe TRBD1 (5 bases). There are 15 residues in the CDR3. V was pared by 4 bases and J by 4 bases, with 16 bases between. DNA for the CDR3: TGTGCCAGCAGTTCTACCCGCCGGGGCGGCACTGAAGCTTTCTTT. Encoded protein: CASSSTRRGGTEAFF.

This clonotype is deemed medium-sized. The J gene is TRBJ1-6, the V gene TRBV12-3 or TRBV12-4; the match to TRBD1 covers 7 bases. V was clipped by 7 bases and J by 11 bases; unmatched bases: 11. The CDR3 is made up of 14 amino acids. DNA for the CDR3: TGTGCCAGCACCGTAGACAGGGCGGGGACACCCCTCCACTTT. Translating gives CASTVDRAGTPLHF.

This clonotype showed up many times. CDR3: CSAVGQGSFGYTF. The CDR3, as DNA: TGCAGTGCCGTAGGACAGGGGAGTTTTGGCTACACCTTC. The rearrangement uses TRBV20-1 and TRBJ1-2; 9 positions agree with TRBD1. The CDR3 is 13 residues long. V lost 6 bases, J lost 7 bases, and 9 bases stayed unmatched. Germline assignment: CDR1 DFQATT and CDR2 SNEGSKA (reference sequence).

This clonotype was detected only a few times. Here the CDR3 reads CASSEEGGVGATQYF. In nucleotides, the CDR3 is TGTGCCAGCAGTGAAGAGGGAGGGGTTGGCGCGACCCAGTACTTC. The rearrangement links TRBV6-5 to TRBJ2-5; 7 bases match TRBD2. CDR3 length equals 15 residues. After removal of 5 bases from V and 7 bases from J, the junction contained 13 bases not matched to a gene. Germline assignment: CDR1 MNHEY and CDR2 SVGAGI.

The V call is TRBV6-6, the J call TRBJ2-3; weak D call: TRBD2 (6 bases). The CDR3 contains 15 residues. V lost 5 bases, J lost 2 bases, and 14 bases lay in between. Germline lookup yields CDR1 MNHNY and CDR2 SVGAGI (reference sequence). CDR3 protein: CASSTTGLTTDTQYF. CDR3 bases: TGTGCCAGCAGTACAACGGGACTGACCACAGATACGCAGTATTTT.

Here the CDR3 DNA reads TGTGCCAGCAGTCGAGACAGGGTTCGCTATGGCTACACCTTC. This encodes CASSRDRVRYGYTF. The J gene is TRBJ1-2, the V gene TRBV27; 7 nucleotides align to TRBD1. V gave up 5 bases and J gave up 4 bases; unmatched junction bases: 7. From germline, CDR1 is MNHEY and CDR2 SMNVEV (reference sequence). The CDR3 runs 14 residues.

CDR3 in amino acids: CASTSLSRAPLHF. The DNA of the CDR3 is TGTGCCAGCACCTCGCTTTCCCGGGCACCCCTCCACTTT. This sequence joins TRBV18 and TRBJ1-6; D call uncertain. Germline V lookup: CDR1 KGHSH, CDR2 LQKENI. The CDR3 runs to 13 residues. Deletions cut 8 bases from V and 11 bases from J, with 16 bases between. Complete variable domain (other parts from reference TRBV18 and TRBJ1-6): NAGVMQNPRHLVRRRGQEARLRCSPMKGHSHVYWYRQLPEEGLKFMVYLQKENIIDESGMPKERFSAEFPKEGPSILRIQQVVRGDSAAYFCASTSLSRAPLHFGNGTRLTVT.

The chain links TRBV7-2 to TRBJ1-1, with 9 bases identical to TRBD1. Trimming cost V 1 base and J 5 bases; bases outside gene matches: 14. The CDR3 covers 18 residues. CDR1 SGHTA and CDR2 FQGNSA come from the germline V gene. The CDR3: CASSLGDIIRDRETEAFF. CDR3 bases: TGTGCCAGCAGCTTAGGGGACATTATCAGGGACAGGGAGACTGAAGCTTTCTTT.

The chain couples TRBV9 to TRBJ2-1; D gene ambiguous. This CDR3 comprises 12 residues. V dropped 0 bases and J dropped 6 bases, with 4 bases sitting between them. CDR1 and CDR2 (germline): SGDLS, YYNGEE. Written as DNA, the CDR3 is TGTGCCAGCAGCGTAGAAGTCAATGAGCAGTTCTTC. Translated, it gives CASSVEVNEQFF.

In its sample, this clonotype was seen a few times. The chain uses TRBV4-2 and TRBJ2-3; 7 bases agree with TRBD1. Germline assignment: CDR1 LGHNA and CDR2 YNFKEQ. J gave up 3 bases and V 3 bases, and 15 bases lay outside the gene matches. There are 18 residues in the CDR3. Written as DNA, the CDR3 is TGTGCCAGCAGCCATGAACTCTACTCGACAGGGAGAACAGATACGCAGTATTTT. Amino acid sequence: CASSHELYSTGRTDTQYF.

The rearrangement links TRBV7-3 to TRBJ2-3; a weak D match, TRBD2 (7 bases). CDR1 is SGHTA and CDR2 is FQGTGA in the germline V gene. The CDR3 has 14 amino acids. Between the trimmed V and J ends, which lost 2 bases and 5 bases, there was a span of 11 bases. CDR3: CASSLWGGEDTQYF. The CDR3 nucleotides read TGTGCCAGCAGCTTATGGGGGGGCGAAGATACGCAGTATTTT.

This clonotype was detected only a few times. This chain joins TRBV6-5 and TRBJ1-2, with TRBD1 identical over 7 bases. The germline V gene has CDR1 MNHEY and CDR2 SVGAGI. J gave up 3 bases and V 0 bases, and 4 bases lay outside the gene matches. The CDR3 is made up of 15 amino acids. The CDR3 spells CASSYSGRGYYGYTF. In DNA, the CDR3 is TGTGCCAGCAGTTACTCGGGCAGGGGGTACTATGGCTACACCTTC.

The J gene is TRBJ1-6, the V gene TRBV6-2 or TRBV6-3; 11 nucleotides align to TRBD1. Trimming cost V 6 bases and J 7 bases; bases outside gene matches: 11. Germline assignment: CDR1 MNHEY and CDR2 SVGEGT. The length of the CDR3 is 17 residues. DNA for the CDR3: TGTGCCAGCAGCGATGGACAGGGGGCGCGTACAAATTCACCCCTCCACTTT. This gives the protein CASSDGQGARTNSPLHF.

This clonotype occurred a few times. The V and J genes are TRBV30 and TRBJ2-3, with 7 positions matching TRBD2. V gave up 0 bases and J gave up 0 bases; unmatched junction bases: 6. The CDR3 is made up of 16 amino acids. The V gene's germline CDR1 is GTSNPN and CDR2 SVGIG (reference sequence). CDR3 amino acids: CAWSVGGGFSTDTQYF. The CDR3 nucleotides are TGTGCCTGGAGTGTAGGCGGGGGATTTAGCACAGATACGCAGTATTTT. The variable domain in full, with the rest retrieved from reference TRBV30 and TRBJ2-3, is SQTIHQWPATLVQPVGSPLSLECTVEGTSNPNLYWYRQAAGRGLQLLFYSVGIGQISSEVPQNLSASRPQDRQFILSSKKLLLSDSGFYLCAWSVGGGFSTDTQYFGPGTRLTVL.

This clonotype has ten or more counts. The chain links TRBV20-1 to TRBJ2-2, with D unclear. Trimming pared 6 bases from V and 0 bases from J, leaving 8 bases between. The CDR3 sequence is 13 residues long. Germline V gene lookup returns CDR1 DFQATT and CDR2 SNEGSKA (reference sequence). CDR3 residues: CSAAGPNTGELFF. In nucleotides, the CDR3 is TGCAGTGCCGCCGGGCCGAACACCGGGGAGCTGTTTTTT.

The chain has TRBV11-2 and TRBJ1-2, with 9 bases aligning to TRBD1. Germline loops: CDR1 SGHAT, CDR2 FQNNGV. The J segment lost 5 bases and the V segment lost 3 bases, leaving 10 bases of the junction unmatched. The length of the CDR3 is 16 residues. The CDR3 loop reads CASSFLLHRGPYGYTF. CDR3 DNA: TGTGCCAGCAGCTTCCTCCTTCACAGGGGGCCTTATGGCTACACCTTC. Full variable domain (remainder filled in from reference TRBV11-2 and TRBJ1-2): EAGVAQSPRYKIIEKRQSVAFWCNPISGHATLYWYQQILGQGPKLLIQFQNNGVVDDSQLPKDRFSAERLKGVDSTLKIQPAKLEDSAVYLCASSFLLHRGPYGYTFGSGTRLTVV.

This clonotype is large within its sample. V gene TRBV24-1 combines with J gene TRBJ1-3; D not resolved. Between the trimmed V and J ends, which lost 1 base and 0 bases, there was a span of 9 bases. Germline V lookup: CDR1 KGHDR, CDR2 SFDVKD. The CDR3 runs 16 residues. As DNA, the CDR3 is TGTGCCACCAGTGATTTAGCGGCACACTCTGGAAACACCATATATTTT. Translation gives CATSDLAAHSGNTIYF.

This clonotype was found a few times. The V and J genes are TRBV6-5 and TRBJ1-2; D gene ambiguous. Per the germline V gene, CDR1 is MNHEY and CDR2 is SVGAGI. Trimming left V 5 bases short and J 10 bases short, with 17 bases between. This CDR3 has 13 amino acids. The CDR3 DNA reads TGTGCCAGCAGTGACATCCTCCGGGATGCCTACACCTTC. This gives the protein CASSDILRDAYTF.

This clonotype has only a few counts. The rearrangement uses TRBV19 and TRBJ1-5; possible D gene TRBD1, 5 bases. The CDR3 consists of 16 residues. The V end was cut by 5 bases, the J end by 0 bases, with 14 bases between. Germline lookup yields CDR1 LNHDA and CDR2 SQIVND (reference sequence). The CDR3 DNA follows: TGTGCCAGTAGTCGATATTGGGGGGGTAGCAATCAGCCCCAGCATTTT. The encoded protein is CASSRYWGGSNQPQHF.

V gene TRBV20-1 combines with J gene TRBJ2-1; tentative D call: TRBD2 (6 bases). The CDR3 is 12 residues long. Germline V lookup: CDR1 DFQATT, CDR2 SNEGSKA (reference sequence). V lost 6 bases and J lost 4, with 10 bases in between. CDR3 loop: CSAFAGYNEQFF. CDR3 bases: TGCAGTGCCTTTGCGGGGTACAATGAGCAGTTCTTC.

V usage is TRBV20-1 and J usage is TRBJ1-2; 10 nucleotides match TRBD1. Looked up from germline, CDR1 is DFQATT and CDR2 is SNEGSKA (reference sequence). Losses at the gene ends were 3 bases for V and 4 bases for J; bases not matched to a gene: 5. The CDR3 covers 14 residues. The chain's CDR3 is CSASPGQGTYGYTF. DNA of the CDR3: TGCAGTGCTAGCCCGGGACAGGGGACCTATGGCTACACCTTC.

The J gene is TRBJ2-3, the V gene TRBV7-6; TRBD2 matches at 9 bases. This CDR3 has 17 amino acids. V shed 3 bases, J shed 2 bases, and the junction held 9 bases outside the gene matches. CDR1 and CDR2 from the germline V gene are SGHVS and FNYEAQ. The CDR3 nucleotides read TGTGCCAGCAGCTTTCCCCTGGCGGGGGGGACCACAGATACGCAGTATTTT. Translated: CASSFPLAGGTTDTQYF.

V gene TRBV7-9 combines with J gene TRBJ1-1; D gene uncertain. CDR1 is SEHNR, CDR2 FQNEAQ, per germline (reference sequence). Trimming shortened V by 1 base and J by 4 bases, and 10 bases separated the two germline ends. The CDR3 spans 14 residues. CDR3 residues: CASSLGGEITEAFF. The CDR3 coding sequence is TGTGCCAGCAGCTTAGGGGGAGAGATCACTGAAGCTTTCTTT.

In the case of this clonotype: The junction differs from germline at one of its ends, possibly a read error. The chain has TRBV5-1 and TRBJ1-2, with TRBD1 matching over 9 bases. The CDR3 length is 15 residues. Germline V gene lookup returns CDR1 SGHRS and CDR2 YFSETQ. CDR3 in DNA: TGTGCCAGTCACTACCCGGGACAGGGCTTCTATGGCTACACCTTC. This gives the protein CASHYPGQGFYGYTF.

This chain joins TRBV20-1 and TRBJ1-3; 10 bases map to TRBD1. The CDR3 contains 14 residues. The germline V gene has CDR1 DFQATT and CDR2 SNEGSKA (reference sequence). J gave up 4 bases and V 6 bases, and 6 bases lay outside the gene matches. CDR3 DNA: TGCAGTGCACGACAGGGGGCAGGGGGAAACACCATATATTTT. Protein: CSARQGAGGNTIYF.